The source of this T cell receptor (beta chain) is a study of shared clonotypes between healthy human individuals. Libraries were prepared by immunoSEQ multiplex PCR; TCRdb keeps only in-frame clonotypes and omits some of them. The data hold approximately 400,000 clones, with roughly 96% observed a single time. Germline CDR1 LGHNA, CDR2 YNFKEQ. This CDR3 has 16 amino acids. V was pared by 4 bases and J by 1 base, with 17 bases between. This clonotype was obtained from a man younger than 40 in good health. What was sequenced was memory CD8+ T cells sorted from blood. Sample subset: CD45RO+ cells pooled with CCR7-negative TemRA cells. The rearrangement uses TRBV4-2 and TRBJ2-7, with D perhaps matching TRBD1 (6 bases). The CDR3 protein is CASSPLSGVRSYEQYF. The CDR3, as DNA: TGTGCCAGCAGCCCATTATCAGGGGTAAGATCCTACGAGCAGTACTTC.